These 9 T cell receptor beta chains were all obtained from the same sample, sequenced in a study of shared clonotypes between healthy human individuals. In the naive CD8 group, cells lacked CD45RO and were positively selected for CCR7, so terminally differentiated effector memory CD45RA+ cells were left out. Here immunoSEQ multiplex PCR was the method, and the copy in TCRdb shows in-frame clones only, minus some. The repertoire holds 660,000 or so clones, with around 96% as singletons. Sequenced: naive CD8+ T cells sorted from blood. These receptors were obtained from a woman under 40 in good health.

V is TRBV13 and J is TRBJ2-3; TRBD2 matches at 9 bases. Germline CDR1 PRHDT, CDR2 FYEKMQ (reference sequence). The CDR3 runs 14 residues. J lost 9 bases, V lost 5 bases, and 9 bases had no gene match. DNA for the CDR3: TGTGCCAGCAGCCCCACAGCGGGAGGAGGGACGCAGTATTTT. This sequence encodes CASSPTAGGGTQYF.

The J gene is TRBJ2-2, the V gene TRBV15; 8 bases match TRBD1. The CDR3 runs 14 residues. Per germline, CDR1 LNHNV and CDR2 YYDKDF (reference sequence). The V and J ends lost 8 bases and 6 bases, in that order; junction bases with no gene match: 8. As DNA, the CDR3 is TGTGCCACCGAGACAGGGGACGATGCCGGGGAGCTGTTTTTT. Translating it yields CATETGDDAGELFF. Variable domain in full (rest from reference TRBV15 and TRBJ2-2): DAMVIQNPRYQVTQFGKPVTLSCSQTLNHNVMYWYQQKSSQAPKLLFHYYDKDFNNEADTPDNFQSRRPNTSFCFLDIRSPGLGDTAMYLCATETGDDAGELFFGEGSRLTVL.

The chain couples TRBV7-9 to TRBJ1-2, with 9 bases identical to TRBD1. The CDR3 is made up of 16 amino acids. Germline assignment: CDR1 SEHNR and CDR2 FQNEAQ (reference sequence). Trimming cost V 2 bases and J 5 bases; bases outside gene matches: 9. CDR3 coding DNA: TGTGCCAGCAGCTTACGCAGAACAGGGGGCATGTATGGCTACACCTTC. Encoded protein: CASSLRRTGGMYGYTF. Combining the CDR3 with reference TRBV7-9 and TRBJ1-2 gives the whole variable domain DTGVSQNPRHKITKRGQNVTFRCDPISEHNRLYWYRQTLGQGPEFLTYFQNEAQLEKSRLLSDRFSAERPKGSFSTLEIQRTEQGDSAMYLCASSLRRTGGMYGYTFGSGTRLTVV.

CDR3 nucleotides: TGTGCCACTATTCGGAGCGTATCGGAAGAGACCCAGTACTTC. This encodes CATIRSVSEETQYF. The chain is built from TRBV7-8 and TRBJ2-5; no clear D gene. The CDR3 spans 14 residues. V gave up 10 bases and J gave up 3 bases, with 18 bases separating them. The germline V gene encodes CDR1 SGHVS and CDR2 FQNEAQ.

The chain employs TRBV6-6 and TRBJ1-5; 9 bases map to TRBD1. CDR1 and CDR2 from the germline V gene are MNHNY and SVGAGI (reference sequence). There are 14 residues in the CDR3. Trimming took 5 bases from V and 6 from J; bases not matched to a gene: 5. CDR3 sequence (DNA): TGTGCCAGCAGTCAAGACAGGGGGTTTCAGCCCCAGCATTTT. Protein product: CASSQDRGFQPQHF.

The rearrangement uses TRBV2 and TRBJ2-1; D may be TRBD2 (6 bases). Germline V CDR1 and CDR2: SNHLY, FYNNEI. The CDR3 consists of 12 residues. DNA of the CDR3: TGTGTTGGGGGGAGCTCCTACAATGAGCAGTTCTTC. Its translation: CVGGSSYNEQFF.

V is TRBV6-1 and J is TRBJ2-7; D might be TRBD2 (6 bases). The germline V and J ends were trimmed by 8 bases and 2 bases, with 13 bases remaining between them. The CDR3 runs to 13 residues. Germline CDR1 and CDR2: MNHNS and SASEGT. In DNA form, the CDR3 reads TGTGCCAGCGGAGCAGGAGGGCCCTACGAGCAGTACTTC. Protein product: CASGAGGPYEQYF.

This clone was seen only once. The chain carries TRBV29-1 and TRBJ2-5, with D maybe TRBD1 (6 bases). V lost 4 bases to trimming and J lost 3 bases, with 9 bases between them. The germline CDR1 and CDR2 sequences are SQVTM and ANQGSEA. This CDR3 has 12 amino acids. Written as DNA, the CDR3 is TGCAGCGTTGCTGGGGGCAAAGAGACCCAGTACTTC. Protein: CSVAGGKETQYF. Drawing the rest from reference TRBV29-1 and TRBJ2-5, the complete variable domain is SAVISQKPSRDICQRGTSLTIQCQVDSQVTMMFWYRQQPGQSLTLIATANQGSEATYESGFVIDKFPISRPNLTFSTLTVSNMSPEDSSIYLCSVAGGKETQYFGPGTRLLVL.

The rearrangement links TRBV6-5 to TRBJ1-5; D might be TRBD1 (6 bases). V was shortened by 6 bases and J by 7 bases, with 13 bases between the two germline ends. The CDR3 sequence is 13 residues long. Germline values: CDR1 MNHEY, CDR2 SVGAGI. The CDR3 sequence: CASRWDMSQPQHF. CDR3 coding DNA: TGTGCCAGCAGGTGGGACATGTCGCAGCCCCAGCATTTT.